A single sample is the source of the 30 T cell receptor beta chains below, sequenced in a study of blood T cell repertoires in COVID-19. Sequenced by immunoSEQ multiplex PCR; TCRdb stores in-frame clones only, minus some. This sample yields about 190,000 clones, of which 85% to 90% are seen a single time; less than 3.5% belongs to the top ten. Specimen: peripheral blood. These receptors all stem from a woman younger than 45 with active or convalescent COVID-19.

This CDR3 is CASSSSSGRGTYEQYF. CDR3 bases: TGTGCCAGCAGTTCCTCCAGCGGGAGGGGAACCTACGAGCAGTACTTC. The chain carries TRBV28 and TRBJ2-7; 10 bases align to TRBD2. V gave up 4 bases and J gave up 2 bases; unmatched junction bases: 8. CDR1 is MDHEN, CDR2 SYDVKM, per germline. The CDR3 consists of 16 residues.

The genes are TRBV27 and TRBJ2-7, with D perhaps TRBD2 (7 bases). Per germline, CDR1 MNHEY and CDR2 SMNVEV (reference sequence). The ends were cut back, 6 bases at V and 4 bases at J, with 13 bases in the middle. The CDR3 covers 13 residues. CDR3 nucleotide sequence: TGTGCCAGCAGACCCGGGGGGCTGTACGAGCAGTACTTC. The encoded protein is CASRPGGLYEQYF.

This clone was counted a single time. The V and J genes are TRBV28 and TRBJ1-1, with 8 bases aligning to TRBD1. There are 15 residues in the CDR3. CDR1 and CDR2 (germline): MDHEN, SYDVKM. Trimming removed 3 bases from V and 3 bases from J; junction bases left unmatched: 6. The CDR3 protein is CASSFGAGGDTEAFF. Written as DNA, the CDR3 is TGTGCCAGCAGTTTCGGGGCAGGGGGCGACACTGAAGCTTTCTTT.

A few counts support this clone. The chain links TRBV18 to TRBJ1-6; a weak D match, TRBD1 (6 bases). Trimming cost V 4 bases and J 8 bases, with 15 bases left between them. The CDR3 loop spans 15 amino acids. The germline CDR1 and CDR2 sequences are KGHSH and LQKENI. In DNA, the CDR3 is TGTGCCAGCTCACGAGAACAGGGTGGGGATTCACCCCTCCACTTT. It codes for CASSREQGGDSPLHF.

This clone has more than one count but fewer than ten. The chain is built from TRBV7-9 and TRBJ2-3, with 10 bases matching TRBD2. The CDR3 sequence is 15 residues long. Germline V CDR1 and CDR2: SEHNR, FQNEAQ (reference sequence). J was trimmed by 4 bases and V by 3 bases; bases with no gene match: 4. The CDR3: CASSFSGRMADTQYF. The CDR3 region has the DNA TGTGCCAGCAGCTTTAGCGGGAGGATGGCAGATACGCAGTATTTT.

This chain links TRBV2 with TRBJ1-2, with TRBD1 matching 9 bases. The CDR3 extends over 15 amino acids. V was pared by 4 bases and J by 8 bases, with 11 bases of the junction left unmatched. Germline lookup yields CDR1 SNHLY and CDR2 FYNNEI. CDR3 protein: CASSGQDRGGGGYTF. CDR3 DNA sequence: TGTGCCAGCAGTGGTCAGGACAGGGGAGGAGGCGGCTACACCTTC.

Here the CDR3 DNA reads TGTGCCAGCCTAGCGGGAGTTGGAGAGCAGTACTTC. Encoded protein: CASLAGVGEQYF. The chain combines TRBV2 with TRBJ2-7, with 10 positions matching TRBD2. The CDR3 is 12 amino acids. V lost 8 bases and J lost 7; bases outside the gene matches: 5. The V gene's germline CDR1 is SNHLY and CDR2 FYNNEI.

Turning to this clone: A read error may produce the germline difference seen at one junction end. V is TRBV13 and J is TRBJ1-1, with D unresolved. CDR1 and CDR2 from the germline V gene are PRHDT and FYEKMQ (reference sequence). The CDR3 runs 15 residues. DNA for the CDR3: TGTGCCAGCTGCTTTCCGGGCAGCGGGAACACTGAAGCTTTCTTT. Encoded protein: CASCFPGSGNTEAFF.

The chain joins TRBV9 to TRBJ1-2, with D possibly being TRBD1 (6 bases). Per the germline V gene, CDR1 is SGDLS and CDR2 is YYNGEE. The V end lost 3 bases, the J end lost 5 bases, and 8 bases lay between the germline ends. The CDR3 is 12 residues long. CDR3 amino acids: CASSAGEYGYTF. In DNA, the CDR3 is TGTGCCAGCAGCGCAGGGGAATATGGCTACACCTTC.

This chain connects TRBV2 to TRBJ1-5; a weak D match, TRBD1 (6 bases). Germline V gene lookup returns CDR1 SNHLY and CDR2 FYNNEI. The CDR3 loop spans 14 amino acids. The germline V and J ends were trimmed by 6 bases and 3 bases, with 12 bases remaining between them. The DNA of the CDR3 is TGTGCCAGCAGCTTGAGGGGGATCAATCAGCCCCAGCATTTT. Amino acid sequence: CASSLRGINQPQHF.

The rearrangement uses TRBV3-1 (or the pseudogene TRBV3-2) and TRBJ2-3, with TRBD1 matching over 7 bases. The CDR3 has 13 residues. Unmatched junction bases numbered 1, after V lost 4 bases and J lost 3 bases. Germline lookup yields CDR1 LGHDT and CDR2 YNNKEL (reference sequence). DNA of the CDR3: TGTGCCAGCAGCCTGGGACAGACAGATACGCAGTATTTT. The encoded protein is CASSLGQTDTQYF.

The V and J genes are TRBV5-6 and TRBJ2-3, with D unclear. CDR1 is SGHDT, CDR2 YYEEEE, per germline. Trimming removed 4 bases from V and 0 bases from J, with 24 bases in between. CDR3 length: 19 amino acids. The CDR3 nucleotides are TGTGCCAGCAGCCCCCGGTGGATAGCCCCATCGGCTAGCACAGATACGCAGTATTTT. As protein: CASSPRWIAPSASTDTQYF.

This clone is a singleton in its sample. This sequence joins TRBV30 and TRBJ1-1; D perhaps matches TRBD1 (5 bases). Between the trimmed V and J ends, which lost 2 bases and 0 bases, there was a span of 16 bases. Germline V gene data show CDR1 as GTSNPN and CDR2 as SVGIG (reference sequence). The CDR3 spans 16 residues. CDR3 in amino acids: CAWSFHRRNLNTEAFF. In nucleotides, the CDR3 is TGTGCCTGGAGTTTTCACAGGCGAAACCTGAACACTGAAGCTTTCTTT.

The rearrangement joins TRBV5-5 to TRBJ2-7; 15 bases align to TRBD2. The CDR3 runs 16 residues. Germline loops: CDR1 SGHKS, CDR2 YYEKEE (reference sequence). V lost 4 bases and J lost 7; bases outside the gene matches: 9. The CDR3 here is CASSPGLAGGPREQYF. The CDR3 region has the DNA TGTGCCAGCAGCCCCGGACTAGCGGGAGGGCCTCGGGAGCAGTACTTC.

This clone has more than one count but fewer than ten. V usage is TRBV19 and J usage is TRBJ1-2, with D uncertain. The CDR3 runs 11 residues. Germline V CDR1 and CDR2: LNHDA, SQIVND (reference sequence). The V end lost 3 bases, the J end lost 8 bases, and 7 bases lay between the germline ends. DNA for the CDR3: TGTGCCAGTAGTATTCGGGGAGGCTACACCTTC. The encoded protein is CASSIRGGYTF.

V is TRBV12-3 or TRBV12-4 and J is TRBJ1-6; 8 nucleotides match TRBD1. The CDR3 has 13 amino acids. V shed 10 bases and J 7 bases; nucleotides not matched to a gene: 6. DNA of the CDR3: TGTGCCATAGGACAGGGTCAAAATTCACCCCTCCACTTT. Translating gives CAIGQGQNSPLHF.

The chain is built from TRBV6-5 and TRBJ1-2; 7 nucleotides agree with TRBD1. V shed 7 bases, J shed 4 bases, and the junction held 6 bases outside the gene matches. The CDR3 contains 13 residues. Germline-derived CDR1 and CDR2 are MNHEY and SVGAGI. The CDR3 protein is CASTERTGYGYTF. The CDR3, as DNA: TGTGCCAGCACCGAAAGGACAGGCTATGGCTACACCTTC.

V gene TRBV30 combines with J gene TRBJ2-5; D not resolved. In germline, CDR1 is GTSNPN, CDR2 SVGIG (reference sequence). The length of the CDR3 is 13 residues. The germline V and J ends were trimmed by 2 bases and 5 bases, with 12 bases remaining between them. CDR3 loop: CAWSPWPVETQYF. DNA of the CDR3: TGTGCCTGGAGTCCCTGGCCCGTGGAGACCCAGTACTTC.

The rearrangement uses TRBV4-1 and TRBJ1-1; weak D call: TRBD1 (5 bases). Trimming stripped 5 bases from V and 1 base from J, with 14 bases between. Germline V CDR1 and CDR2: MGHRA, YSYEKL. The CDR3 has 15 residues. The CDR3 protein is CASSRTGDSNTEAFF. In DNA form, the CDR3 reads TGCGCCAGCAGCAGAACAGGAGATTCGAACACTGAAGCTTTCTTT.

Comments on this clone: Other DNA sequences from this sample encode an identical CDR3 as well. The rearrangement uses TRBV19 and TRBJ2-7; 7 nucleotides align to TRBD2. This CDR3 is built from 12 residues. The germline gives CDR1 LNHDA, CDR2 SQIVND (reference sequence). The V gene end was trimmed by 7 bases and the J gene end by 1 base; junction bases not matched to a gene: 1. CDR3 sequence reads: CASTSGSYEQYF. CDR3 DNA: TGTGCCAGTACTAGCGGTTCCTACGAGCAGTACTTC.

A single count supports this clone. The chain's CDR3 is CSATTGPYGYTF. The DNA for the CDR3 is TGCAGCGCTACGACAGGCCCCTATGGCTACACCTTC. The V gene is TRBV29-1, the J gene TRBJ1-2; TRBD1 might be the D (6 bases). The V gene's germline CDR1 is SQVTM and CDR2 ANQGSEA. The V gene lost 7 bases and the J gene lost 4 bases, with 13 bases spanning the gap. This CDR3 region has 12 residues.

This clone was observed a few times. V usage is TRBV11-2 and J usage is TRBJ2-7; 7 bases are a match to TRBD2. Trimming took 2 bases from V and 0 from J; bases not matched to a gene: 13. Germline V gene sequence: CDR1 SGHAT, CDR2 FQNNGV. The CDR3 sequence is 18 residues long. The CDR3 DNA reads TGTGCCAGCAGCTTACCGGGCATAGCGGGCTTGAGCTCCTACGAGCAGTACTTC. Its translation: CASSLPGIAGLSSYEQYF. The full variable domain, in which reference TRBV11-2 and TRBJ2-7 provide the parts outside the CDR3, is EAGVAQSPRYKIIEKRQSVAFWCNPISGHATLYWYQQILGQGPKLLIQFQNNGVVDDSQLPKDRFSAERLKGVDSTLKIQPAKLEDSAVYLCASSLPGIAGLSSYEQYFGPGTRLTVT.

The V and J genes are TRBV30 and TRBJ2-5; the match to TRBD2 covers 7 bases. V shed 0 bases and J 5 bases; nucleotides not matched to a gene: 3. The CDR3 sequence is 13 residues long. CDR1 GTSNPN and CDR2 SVGIG come from the germline V gene (reference sequence). The CDR3 nucleotides are TGTGCCTGGAGTGTGGGGGGAGGGGAGACCCAGTACTTC. It codes for CAWSVGGGETQYF.

This clone has only a few counts. The chain employs TRBV30 and TRBJ1-2, with D perhaps TRBD1 (5 bases). CDR3 size: 13 residues. In germline, CDR1 is GTSNPN, CDR2 SVGIG (reference sequence). V was trimmed by 4 bases and J by 0 bases, leaving 9 bases between them. The DNA of the CDR3 is TGTGCCTGGAACAGGAATACTAACTATGGCTACACCTTC. Translating it yields CAWNRNTNYGYTF.

The J gene is TRBJ2-7, the V gene TRBV5-1; 8 nucleotides align to TRBD1. The V segment lost 0 bases and the J segment 5 bases; nucleotides outside the gene matches: 4. Looked up from germline, CDR1 is SGHRS and CDR2 is YFSETQ. The CDR3 has 14 amino acids. The CDR3 sequence: CASSLGTGTHEQYF. Written as DNA, the CDR3 is TGCGCCAGCAGCTTGGGGACAGGGACCCACGAGCAGTACTTC.

This chain links TRBV5-4 with TRBJ2-2; D may be TRBD2 (6 bases). V dropped 6 bases and J dropped 9 bases, with 24 bases sitting between them. The CDR3 contains 16 residues. Germline values: CDR1 SGHNT, CDR2 YYREEE (reference sequence). CDR3 sequence (DNA): TGTGCCAGCACGGGGGAGTCTCAAGGAGGTGGCCGGGAGCTGTTTTTT. Translation: CASTGESQGGGRELFF.

The chain carries TRBV27 and TRBJ1-2, with D perhaps matching TRBD1 (5 bases). CDR3 length equals 13 residues. Germline values: CDR1 MNHEY, CDR2 SMNVEV (reference sequence). Trimming stripped 1 base from V and 2 bases from J, with 5 bases between. The CDR3 DNA reads TGTGCCAGCAGTTTATACAGGAACTATGGCTACACCTTC. This encodes CASSLYRNYGYTF.

This chain connects TRBV9 to TRBJ1-2; 11 bases align to TRBD1. CDR3 length equals 15 residues. The V gene end was trimmed by 1 base and the J gene end by 8 bases; junction bases not matched to a gene: 7. From germline, CDR1 is SGDLS and CDR2 YYNGEE. CDR3 DNA: TGTGCCAGCAGCGTAACGGACAGGGGGCTACAGGGCTACACCTTC. Translation: CASSVTDRGLQGYTF.

This chain uses TRBV5-6 with TRBJ2-4; D is possibly TRBD1 (6 bases). CDR1 SGHDT and CDR2 YYEEEE come from the germline V gene. The CDR3 sequence is 15 residues long. The germline V and J ends were trimmed by 3 bases and 10 bases, with 20 bases remaining between them. CDR3 sequence: CASSWTAAVVPIQYF. The CDR3 DNA is TGTGCCAGCAGCTGGACAGCGGCCGTCGTACCAATTCAGTACTTC.

The rearrangement uses TRBV12-3 or TRBV12-4 and TRBJ2-1; TRBD1 is a possible D gene (6 bases). The CDR3 is made up of 12 amino acids. Trimming shortened V by 5 bases and J by 6 bases, and 8 bases separated the two germline ends. The CDR3 region is CASSLQGNEQFF. CDR3 coding DNA: TGTGCCAGCAGTCTACAGGGCAATGAGCAGTTCTTC.